The rows below give T cell receptor beta chains drawn from one sample of a study of blood T cell repertoires in COVID-19. Some clones are missing from TCRdb's copy, which holds only in-frame ones; the method was immunoSEQ multiplex PCR. The data contain 310,000 or so clones, approximately 90% of them singletons. The sequenced sample consisted of PBMCs or T cells enriched from blood (not recorded which). The source is a woman in her twenties or thirties who had recovered from COVID-19. The CDR3 runs from the conserved cysteine through the conserved F or W. A D gene is named only where the DNA matches it firmly.

D: NA; J: TRBJ1-1; V: TRBV9; CDR3: CASSPDPRGGITEAFF
D: TRBD1; J: TRBJ1-5; V: TRBV5-6; CDR3: CANGTGNQPQHF
D: TRBD1; J: TRBJ1-5; V: TRBV27; CDR3: CASSPWTGEGQPQHF
D: NA; J: TRBJ2-7; V: TRBV5-1; CDR3: CASSSGTHEQYF
D: NA; J: TRBJ1-1; V: TRBV9; CDR3: CASSVSGANTEAFF
D: NA; J: TRBJ1-6; V: TRBV5-1; CDR3: CASSLAGENNSPLHF
D: TRBD1; J: TRBJ2-7; V: TRBV4-1; CDR3: CASSPVPGTGDYEQYF
D: TRBD1; J: TRBJ1-2; V: TRBV29-1; CDR3: CSVGTGGKNYGYTF
D: NA; J: TRBJ1-1; V: TRBV27; CDR3: CASSLSRVGAEAFF
D: NA; J: TRBJ1-5; V: TRBV4-3; CDR3: CASSQEGQQYSNQPQHF
D: NA; J: TRBJ1-6; V: TRBV4-2; CDR3: CASSQERQGLGNNSPLHF
D: NA; J: TRBJ2-6; V: TRBV5-1; CDR3: CASSLAGAGANVLTF
D: TRBD1; J: TRBJ1-1; V: TRBV19; CDR3: CASSTWDRSTEAFF
D: NA; J: TRBJ1-2; V: TRBV28; CDR3: CASSIGTVRGYGYTF
D: TRBD1; J: TRBJ1-6; V: TRBV5-1; CDR3: CASSRGTGQEISSPLHF
D: NA; J: TRBJ2-5; V: TRBV7-9; CDR3: CASSLVTGQQETQYF
D: NA; J: TRBJ2-6; V: TRBV7-6; CDR3: CASSLGLDSLSGANVLTF
D: TRBD1; J: TRBJ1-2; V: TRBV5-1; CDR3: CASSADRAGVDGYTF
D: NA; J: TRBJ1-5; V: TRBV6-6; CDR3: CASSRSLDLLNQPQHF
D: NA; J: TRBJ2-7; V: TRBV6-1; CDR3: CASSEAAGAGDYEQYF
D: TRBD1; J: TRBJ2-1; V: TRBV7-9; CDR3: CATLGTGVAGEQFF
D: NA; J: TRBJ2-1; V: TRBV19; CDR3: CASSRDRNNEQFF